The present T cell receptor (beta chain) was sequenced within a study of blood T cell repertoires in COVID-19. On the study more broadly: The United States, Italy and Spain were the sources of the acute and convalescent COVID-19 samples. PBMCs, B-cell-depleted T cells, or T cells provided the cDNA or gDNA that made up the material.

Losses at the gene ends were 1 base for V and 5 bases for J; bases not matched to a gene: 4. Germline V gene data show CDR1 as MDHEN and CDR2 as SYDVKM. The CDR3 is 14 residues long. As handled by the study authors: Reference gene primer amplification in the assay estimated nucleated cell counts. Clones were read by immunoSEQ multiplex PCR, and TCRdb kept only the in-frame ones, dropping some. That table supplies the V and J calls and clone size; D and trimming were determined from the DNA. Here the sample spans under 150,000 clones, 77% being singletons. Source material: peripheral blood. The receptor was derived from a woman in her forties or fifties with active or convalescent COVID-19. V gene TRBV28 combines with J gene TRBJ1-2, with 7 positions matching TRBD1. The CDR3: CASSLLPGGYGYTF. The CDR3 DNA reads TGTGCCAGCAGTTTATTACCAGGGGGATATGGCTACACCTTC.